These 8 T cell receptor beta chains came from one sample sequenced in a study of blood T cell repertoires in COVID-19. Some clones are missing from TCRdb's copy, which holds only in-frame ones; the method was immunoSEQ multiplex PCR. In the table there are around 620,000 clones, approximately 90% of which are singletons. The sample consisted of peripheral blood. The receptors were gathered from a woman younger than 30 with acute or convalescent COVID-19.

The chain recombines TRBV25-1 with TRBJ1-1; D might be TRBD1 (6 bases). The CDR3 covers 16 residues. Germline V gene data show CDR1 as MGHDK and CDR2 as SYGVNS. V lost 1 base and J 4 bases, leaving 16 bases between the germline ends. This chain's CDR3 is CASSESLGARGTEAFF. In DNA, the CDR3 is TGTGCCAGCAGTGAATCGTTGGGGGCGAGGGGCACTGAAGCTTTCTTT.

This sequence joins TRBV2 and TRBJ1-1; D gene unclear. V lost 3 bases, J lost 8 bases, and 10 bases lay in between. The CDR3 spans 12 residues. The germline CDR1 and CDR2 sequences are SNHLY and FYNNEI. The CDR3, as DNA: TGTGCCAGCAGTGAGGCGGAGACCGAAGCTTTCTTT. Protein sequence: CASSEAETEAFF.

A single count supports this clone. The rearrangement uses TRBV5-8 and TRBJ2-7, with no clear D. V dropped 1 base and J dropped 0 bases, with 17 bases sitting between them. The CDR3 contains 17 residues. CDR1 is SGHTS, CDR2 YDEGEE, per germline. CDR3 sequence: CASSLFYGQHLSYEQYF. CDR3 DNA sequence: TGTGCCAGCAGCTTGTTCTATGGGCAGCATCTCTCCTACGAGCAGTACTTC. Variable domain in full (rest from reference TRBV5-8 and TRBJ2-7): EAGVTQSPTHLIKTRGQQATLRCSPISGHTSVYWYQQALGLGLQFLLWYDEGEERNRGNFPPRFSGRQFPNYSSELNVNALELEDSALYLCASSLFYGQHLSYEQYFGPGTRLTVT.

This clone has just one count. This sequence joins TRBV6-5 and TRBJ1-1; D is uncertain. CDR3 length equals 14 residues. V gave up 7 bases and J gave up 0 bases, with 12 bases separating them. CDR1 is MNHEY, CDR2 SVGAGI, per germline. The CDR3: CASKVPQLNTEAFF. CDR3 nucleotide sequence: TGTGCCAGCAAGGTACCACAGCTGAACACTGAAGCTTTCTTT.

CDR3 in DNA: TGTGCCAGCAGCTTCGACAGGGGCCCGAAGTATTTT. Encoded protein: CASSFDRGPKYF. This chain connects TRBV5-4 to TRBJ2-3; TRBD1 matches at 8 bases. V lost 2 bases to trimming and J lost 13 bases; unmatched junction nucleotides: 6. The V gene's germline CDR1 is SGHNT and CDR2 YYREEE (reference sequence). This CDR3 is 12 amino acids long.

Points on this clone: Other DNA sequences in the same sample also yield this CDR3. CDR3 nucleotide sequence: TGCGCCAGCAGCCAGCGGACAGGGTGGACTGAAGCTTTCTTT. Translation gives CASSQRTGWTEAFF. V gene TRBV4-3 combines with J gene TRBJ1-1; 8 bases map to TRBD1. Germline V gene data show CDR1 as LGHNA and CDR2 as YSLEER. V shed 3 bases, J shed 5 bases, and the junction held 5 bases outside the gene matches. The CDR3 extends over 14 amino acids.

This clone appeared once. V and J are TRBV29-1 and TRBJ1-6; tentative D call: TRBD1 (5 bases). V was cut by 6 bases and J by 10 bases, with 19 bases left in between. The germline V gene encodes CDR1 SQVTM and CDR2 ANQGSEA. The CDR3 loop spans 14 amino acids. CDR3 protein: CSVSEGRGSSPLHF. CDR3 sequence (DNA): TGCAGCGTCTCCGAGGGGAGGGGATCGTCACCCCTCCACTTT.

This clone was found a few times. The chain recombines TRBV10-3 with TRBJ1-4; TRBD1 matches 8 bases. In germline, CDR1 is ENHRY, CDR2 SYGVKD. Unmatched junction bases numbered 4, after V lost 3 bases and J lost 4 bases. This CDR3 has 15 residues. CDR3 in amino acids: CAISDRGLGNEKLFF. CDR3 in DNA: TGTGCCATCAGTGACAGGGGGCTGGGTAATGAAAAACTGTTTTTT.